This is a list of T cell receptor beta chains from one sample in a study of OX40 agonist ivuxolimab in advanced cancers. Profiled with immunoSEQ multiplex PCR; TCRdb holds only in-frame clones, not every one. The repertoire holds approximately 79,000 clones, with about 87% as singletons. Sequences were derived from CD4+ or CD8+ T cells sorted from blood, sampled in a trial of the OX40 agonist ivuxolimab. These receptors were obtained from an adult with an advanced solid tumor such as melanoma, head and neck, liver or kidney cancer. Both conserved end residues are part of each CDR3.

CDR3: CAFGQGGANEKLFF
V: TRBV30
J: TRBJ1-4

CDR3: CSASLGREAFF
V: TRBV20-1
J: TRBJ1-1

CDR3: CASSLGGTDFNEQFF
V: TRBV5-1
J: TRBJ2-1

CDR3: CASSKTGYEQYF
V: TRBV27
J: TRBJ2-7

CDR3: CASSPNSDYNSPLHF
V: TRBV7-3
J: TRBJ1-6

CDR3: CASFSLWWSYGYTF
V: TRBV6-5
J: TRBJ1-2

CDR3: CASSLRGGVSGNTIYF
V: TRBV27
J: TRBJ1-3

CDR3: CAIRGTNTEAFF
V: TRBV10-3
J: TRBJ1-1

CDR3: CASSHAGTGGSGNTIYF
V: TRBV4-3
J: TRBJ1-3

CDR3: CASSQVLGHDNSPLHF
V: TRBV4-1
J: TRBJ1-6

CDR3: CASNNGLTDTQYF
V: TRBV7-2
J: TRBJ2-3

CDR3: CSLRTGDGYTF
V: TRBV29-1
J: TRBJ1-2

CDR3: CASSYQSQETQYF
V: TRBV6-5
J: TRBJ2-5

CDR3: CASSPRPFAGELFF
V: TRBV7-7
J: TRBJ2-2

CDR3: CAIKGAEDTQYF
V: TRBV10-3
J: TRBJ2-3

CDR3: CASSLERGKTQYF
V: TRBV11-3
J: TRBJ2-5

CDR3: CSVKQGGMNTEAFF
V: TRBV29-1
J: TRBJ1-1

CDR3: CASGRGEKEKLFF
V: TRBV9
J: TRBJ1-4

CDR3: CASSHGQGWTGELFF
V: TRBV11-2
J: TRBJ2-2

CDR3: CASSLGVTNEKLFF
V: TRBV11-2
J: TRBJ1-4

CDR3: CASSMGPGGQTNEKLFF
V: TRBV28
J: TRBJ1-4

CDR3: CASSLVEGSGNEKLFF
V: TRBV5-6
J: TRBJ1-4

CDR3: CASSLEEYLQYF
V: TRBV18
J: TRBJ2-3

CDR3: CASSQDLRGEQFF
V: TRBV14
J: TRBJ2-1

CDR3: CSVARTGSYGYTF
V: TRBV29-1
J: TRBJ1-2

CDR3: CASSRSWYGYTF
V: TRBV28
J: TRBJ1-2

CDR3: CASSRQGGSPLHF
V: TRBV7-2
J: TRBJ1-6

CDR3: CASSLGQGVETQYF
V: TRBV7-7
J: TRBJ2-5

CDR3: CASETAWGESESSYNSPLHF
V: TRBV9
J: TRBJ1-6

CDR3: CASSLGSYYGYTF
V: TRBV5-4
J: TRBJ1-2

CDR3: CAWSGKFLYEQYF
V: TRBV30
J: TRBJ2-7

CDR3: CASSPQETQYF
V: TRBV7-2
J: TRBJ2-5

CDR3: CASSAAGGYTF
V: TRBV18
J: TRBJ1-2

CDR3: CATTGGWKEKLFF
V: TRBV15
J: TRBJ1-4

CDR3: CAWTRTANTEAFF
V: TRBV30
J: TRBJ1-1

CDR3: CSAAAQEQFF
V: TRBV20-1
J: TRBJ2-1

CDR3: CASSFHVVDYGYTF
V: TRBV28
J: TRBJ1-2

CDR3: CASSFFSPGQGNTGELFF
V: TRBV7-3
J: TRBJ2-2

CDR3: CASSPRGGEQYF
V: TRBV18
J: TRBJ2-7

CDR3: CASSPLLAGEKLFF
V: TRBV18
J: TRBJ1-4

CDR3: CASSRRTGNSPLHF
V: TRBV5-4
J: TRBJ1-6

CDR3: CASGPPTGELFF
V: TRBV12-5
J: TRBJ2-2

CDR3: CASSLQAGGHEYEQFF
V: TRBV18
J: TRBJ2-1

CDR3: CASSLSGATDTQYF
V: TRBV7-6
J: TRBJ2-3

CDR3: CASSTGTGENSPLHF
V: TRBV18
J: TRBJ1-6